This T cell receptor beta chain was observed in a study of identifying expanded T cells in peripheral blood. Study-wide results and limits: Across healthy donors, higher total template counts meant significantly greater approximately two-week count variance. Over two and four weeks, about 15 and 18 clones changed, versus around 1.2 between replicates.

This CDR3 has 15 residues. In germline, CDR1 is LGHNA, CDR2 YNFKEQ. V was pared by 0 bases and J by 4 bases, with 0 bases of the junction left unmatched. This clone was seen a few times. Its antigen is as yet unknown. Other DNA sequences from this sample encode an identical CDR3 as well. The method was immunoSEQ multiplex PCR; TCRdb's version includes in-frame clones alone and lacks a portion of them. The profile shows 85,000 to 95,000 clones, approximately 91% of them singletons. No infections or other immune events were documented during collection. What was sequenced was blood. The TCR sequence derives from a person aged 18 to 75 in good health. The chain combines TRBV4-2 with TRBJ2-1, with TRBD2 matching over 10 bases. The CDR3 sequence: CASSQEAGGYNEQFF. CDR3 in DNA: TGTGCCAGCAGCCAAGAAGCGGGAGGGTACAATGAGCAGTTCTTC.